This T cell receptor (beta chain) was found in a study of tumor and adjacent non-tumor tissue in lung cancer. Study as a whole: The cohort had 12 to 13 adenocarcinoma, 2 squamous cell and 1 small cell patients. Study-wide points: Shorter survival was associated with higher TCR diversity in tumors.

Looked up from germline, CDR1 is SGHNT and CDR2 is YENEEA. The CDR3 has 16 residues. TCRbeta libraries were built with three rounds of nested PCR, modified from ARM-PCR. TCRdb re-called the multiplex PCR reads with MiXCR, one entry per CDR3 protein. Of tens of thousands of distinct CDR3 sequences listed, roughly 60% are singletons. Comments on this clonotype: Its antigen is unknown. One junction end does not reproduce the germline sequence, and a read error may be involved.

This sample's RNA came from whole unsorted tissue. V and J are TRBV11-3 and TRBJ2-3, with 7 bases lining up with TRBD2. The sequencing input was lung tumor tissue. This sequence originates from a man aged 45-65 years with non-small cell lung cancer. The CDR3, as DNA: TGTGCCAGTAGCTTAGGGACTTGCGGGAGAAACGATACGCAGTATTTT. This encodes CASSLGTCGRNDTQYF.